This T cell receptor beta chain was documented in a study of CD8 T cells in Susac syndrome. V lost 6 bases and J 2 bases, leaving 17 bases between the germline ends. This CDR3 has 15 residues. RNA in amounts of about 0.5 to 1 ug was reverse transcribed with random hexamers. The method of amplification for TCR beta CDR3 was immunoSEQ multiplex PCR, covering 54 Vbeta and 13 Jbeta. TCRdb re-derived calls from the immunoSEQ multiplex PCR reads in MiXCR, one entry per CDR3 protein. The sample has some 300,000 distinct CDR3 sequences; almost 85% are singletons. CD8+ and CD4+ T cells were negatively isolated; TEMRA cells were FACS-enriched. This clonotype was observed a few times.

The TCR originated in a human donor with multiple sclerosis. The chain joins TRBV12-3 or TRBV12-4 to TRBJ2-7, with D possibly matching TRBD2 (5 bases). Sequenced: CD8+ T cells from PBMCs. The CDR3 sequence is CASSPGPSGAYEQYF. The DNA of the CDR3 is TGTGCCAGCAGCCCTGGACCCTCCGGGGCCTACGAGCAGTACTTC.